This T cell receptor (beta chain) appears in the sequencing data of a study of blood T cell repertoires in COVID-19 (dated by TCRdb to between 2020 and 2021). Turning to the overall study: Samples covering the acute and convalescent phases of COVID-19 were provided by collaborators in the United States, Italy and Spain. The material from the prospective study consisted of cDNA or gDNA derived from T cells, B-cell-depleted T cells, or PBMCs. Subjects who had been exposed to COVID-19, were actively infected with it, or had recovered from it provided the deeply sampled blood TCRbeta repertoires that made up the dataset. The repertoires were released in a freely available public database intended as a resource for research on the immune response to SARS-CoV-2. The samples were drawn from the first 160 participants of the ongoing ImmuneRACE study and from some 1,300 subjects provided by 6 global collaborators. Sample metadata almost always included a de-identified subject ID, COVID-19 status, age in years and sex. Where available, HLA class I and class II types were obtained from metadata supplied by the sample provider rather than from assay-based typing.

The CDR3 holds 17 amino acids from the cysteine to the phenylalanine. Only CDR3 DNA remains: 51 bases, in frame from the first base. CDR1 and CDR2 are read off the germline V gene (reference sequence) as LNHDA and SQIVND. Clipping removes 3 bases from V and 5 bases from J, with 11 as the unmatched junction base count. Turning to this clone: It has no known antigen specificity. No much larger clonotype is one base removed from it; base qualities were not supplied.

Summary of the overall study and its limitations: The amount of clinical and demographic metadata varied by source and participant and was provided uncurated.

Participants in the prospective study were enrolled through a virtual design, were aged 18 to 89 years, and lived in roughly 24 United States geographic areas. In the prospective study, cohorts were assigned on the basis of participant-reported clinical history obtained from a screening survey and a study questionnaire. For ImmuneRACE Cohort 3, a participant was defined as recovered based on two consecutive negative NP/OP PCR tests, clearance by a healthcare professional, or resolution of symptoms. Mobile phlebotomists in the prospective study collected whole blood, serum and a nasopharyngeal or oropharyngeal swab from every participant. Additional blood draws and questionnaires over an approximately two-month period could optionally be provided by prospective study participants. Blood samples from the prospective study were shipped frozen or at room temperature prior to DNA extraction. The immunoSEQ Assay, a bias-controlled multiplex PCR, was used to amplify TCRbeta CDR3 regions from genomic DNA. The original methods were these. The number of nucleated cells in each sample was estimated by amplification of reference gene primers within the assay. To quantify the absolute abundance of each unique TCRbeta CDR3 rearrangement, sequence reads were collapsed and filtered. For each sample, productive Simpson clonality was calculated as the square root of Simpson's diversity index over productive rearrangements. The table was pulled from immuneACCESS by TCRdb, which kept in-frame rearrangements only. Such tables lose some clones; where checked, under half of the loss comes from unresolved V genes, and the rest has no known cause. Clone size and the V and J calls come from that table; the DNA yielded D and trimming. For this sample there are around 330,000 clones; approximately 91% appear just once. The top ten clonotypes cover approximately 9.8% of the sample.

The sample comprised PBMCs or T cells enriched from blood (not recorded which). The sequence is built from TRBV19 and TRBJ2-7; 12 bases in the junction line up with TRBD2. This receptor was obtained from a middle-aged woman who had recovered from COVID-19. The CDR3 is CASSIAASGRGGDEQYF. The DNA is as follows: TGTGCCAGTAGTATTGCGGCTAGCGGGAGGGGTGGTGACGAGCAGTACTTC.